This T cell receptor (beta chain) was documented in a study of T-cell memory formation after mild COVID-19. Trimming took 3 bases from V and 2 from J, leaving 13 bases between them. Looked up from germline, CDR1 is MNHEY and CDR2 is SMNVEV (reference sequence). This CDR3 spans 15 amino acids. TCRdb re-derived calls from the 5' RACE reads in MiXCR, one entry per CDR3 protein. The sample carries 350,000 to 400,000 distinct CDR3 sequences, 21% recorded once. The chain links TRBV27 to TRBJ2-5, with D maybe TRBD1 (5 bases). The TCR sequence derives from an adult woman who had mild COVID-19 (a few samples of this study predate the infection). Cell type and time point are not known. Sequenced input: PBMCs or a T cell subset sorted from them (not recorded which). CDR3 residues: CASSFGQGQQETQYF. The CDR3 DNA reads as TGTGCCAGCAGTTTCGGCCAGGGCCAACAAGAGACCCAGTACTTC.